The 19 T cell receptor beta chains below all came from one sample that was sequenced in a study of T cell responses to AZD1222 COVID-19 vaccine. Profiled with immunoSEQ multiplex PCR; TCRdb holds only in-frame clones, not every one. The sample lists around 160,000 clones, about 90% occurring once. Sequences were derived from peripheral blood, sampled on day 0 of MenACWY control vaccination. Source of these receptors: an adult in good health.

The chain uses TRBV6-5 and TRBJ1-2, with D possibly TRBD1 on 6 matching bases. The length of the CDR3 is 15 residues. The germline CDR1 and CDR2 sequences are MNHEY and SVGAGI. V was clipped by 0 bases and J by 7 bases, with 15 bases between them. The CDR3 loop is CASSYSGQGISGYTF. CDR3 DNA sequence: TGTGCCAGCAGTTACTCGGGGCAGGGGATTAGTGGCTACACCTTC.

J is TRBJ1-5 and V is TRBV3-1 (or the pseudogene TRBV3-2); D possibly corresponds to TRBD1 (5 bases). This CDR3 is 14 amino acids long. The V gene lost 4 bases and the J gene lost 7 bases, with 14 bases spanning the gap. Germline V gene sequence: CDR1 LGHDT, CDR2 YNNKEL (reference sequence). The CDR3 spells CASSPGDRGQPQHF. The CDR3 region has the DNA TGTGCCAGCAGCCCGGGAGACAGAGGCCAGCCCCAGCATTTT.

J is TRBJ1-5 and V is TRBV5-1, with 7 bases identical to TRBD1. The CDR3 is 15 amino acids. V shed 0 bases, J shed 5 bases, and the junction held 5 bases outside the gene matches. Per the germline V gene, CDR1 is SGHRS and CDR2 is YFSETQ. The CDR3 reads CASSLAGGIDQPQHF. The DNA of the CDR3 is TGCGCCAGCAGCTTGGCAGGGGGTATTGATCAGCCCCAGCATTTT.

The chain couples TRBV7-2 to TRBJ1-2; tentatively, D is TRBD1 (5 bases). Germline V lookup: CDR1 SGHTA, CDR2 FQGNSA. Trimming removed 7 bases at V and 6 bases at J, with 15 bases between. This CDR3 has 13 residues. CDR3 nucleotide sequence: TGTGCCAGCACCCCATCCGGGGCAGATGGCTACACCTTC. This codes for CASTPSGADGYTF.

The rearrangement joins TRBV6-5 to TRBJ1-1; maybe TRBD1 (6 bases). CDR1 MNHEY and CDR2 SVGAGI come from the germline V gene. The CDR3 covers 13 residues. Trimming shortened V by 7 bases and J by 0 bases, and 9 bases separated the two germline ends. The CDR3 is CASTGQMNTEAFF. The CDR3 DNA follows: TGTGCCAGCACCGGACAGATGAACACTGAAGCTTTCTTT.

This chain connects TRBV7-3 to TRBJ2-5; TRBD1 is a possible D gene (6 bases). Germline lookup yields CDR1 SGHTA and CDR2 FQGTGA. The length of the CDR3 is 16 residues. Trimming cost V 0 bases and J 2 bases, with 13 bases left between them. CDR3 residues: CASSLTGALHQETQYF. The CDR3 DNA follows: TGTGCCAGCAGCTTAACGGGGGCGTTGCATCAAGAGACCCAGTACTTC.

This clone was picked up one time. J is TRBJ1-3 and V is TRBV18, with D perhaps matching TRBD1 (5 bases). The CDR3 contains 16 residues. V shed 2 bases and J shed 2 bases, with 13 bases lying between them. Germline values: CDR1 KGHSH, CDR2 LQKENI. This CDR3 is CASSPSLGGTGNTIYF. In DNA, the CDR3 is TGTGCCAGCTCACCATCCTTGGGGGGAACTGGAAACACCATATATTTT.

The rearrangement joins TRBV28 to TRBJ2-1, with D possibly matching TRBD1 (5 bases). The V and J ends lost 6 bases and 4 bases respectively, with 13 bases between them. This CDR3 has 14 residues. Germline V lookup: CDR1 MDHEN, CDR2 SYDVKM. DNA for the CDR3: TGTGCCAGCAGCTCCGGCGACAGATACAATGAGCAGTTCTTC. Translation: CASSSGDRYNEQFF.

This rearrangement joins TRBV6-1 to TRBJ1-4, with D unclear. Looked up from germline, CDR1 is MNHNS and CDR2 is SASEGT. This CDR3 is built from 17 residues. V lost 3 bases and J lost 0, with 14 bases in between. For the CDR3, the DNA is TGTGCCAGCAGTGACGCGTGGGCGGTCACAACTAATGAAAAACTGTTTTTT. It encodes CASSDAWAVTTNEKLFF.

This chain uses TRBV5-3 with TRBJ2-6; 8 nucleotides match TRBD1. TRBV5-3 is treated as an ORF (open reading frame) with a function not yet certain. The CDR3 consists of 19 residues. J gave up 0 bases and V 2 bases, and 10 bases lay outside the gene matches. The chain's CDR3 is CARSLGAAGGASGANVLTF. The CDR3 nucleotides read TGTGCCAGAAGCTTAGGGGCGGCAGGGGGCGCCTCTGGGGCCAACGTCCTGACTTTC.

The chain employs TRBV27 and TRBJ2-5; 8 nucleotides agree with TRBD1. V dropped 6 bases and J dropped 5; count of bases not matched to a gene: 8. CDR1 MNHEY and CDR2 SMNVEV come from the germline V gene (reference sequence). The CDR3 loop spans 14 amino acids. The CDR3 DNA follows: TGTGCCAGCAGCACAGGGACAGGTCGGGAGACCCAGTACTTC. Translating it yields CASSTGTGRETQYF.

The chain recombines TRBV2 with TRBJ1-2, with unresolved D. The CDR3 is 12 residues long. Germline V lookup: CDR1 SNHLY, CDR2 FYNNEI. Trimming cost V 4 bases and J 4 bases, with 7 bases left between them. The CDR3 DNA follows: TGTGCCAGCAGTGTACAGAGCTATGGCTACACCTTC. This translates into CASSVQSYGYTF.

J is TRBJ2-5 and V is TRBV25-1; TRBD2 agrees at 8 bases. Germline values: CDR1 MGHDK, CDR2 SYGVNS. The CDR3 runs 15 residues. The ends lost 3 bases at V and 4 bases at J; junction bases unmatched: 7. The CDR3 here is CASSDRGGYRETQYF. In nucleotides, the CDR3 is TGTGCCAGCAGTGATCGGGGGGGCTATCGAGAGACCCAGTACTTC.

J is TRBJ2-7 and V is TRBV2; 10 bases match TRBD2. This CDR3 is 17 amino acids long. Germline CDR1 reads SNHLY; CDR2 reads FYNNEI. Trimming at V came to 6 bases and at J to 4 bases, leaving 15 bases not matched to a gene. CDR3 sequence: CASSPRGAGGPEYEQYF. The CDR3 region has the DNA TGTGCCAGCAGCCCTAGAGGAGCGGGAGGGCCTGAATACGAGCAGTACTTC.

This clone was seen only once. V usage is TRBV28 and J usage is TRBJ1-5, with D possibly being TRBD1 (6 bases). This CDR3 has 14 amino acids. Trimming took off 5 bases at V and 7 bases at J, with 15 bases between the two ends. Germline-derived CDR1 and CDR2 are MDHEN and SYDVKM. The CDR3 loop is CASSPTGGRQPQHF. In DNA, the CDR3 is TGTGCCAGCAGTCCTACCGGGGGCCGGCAGCCCCAGCATTTT.

The rearrangement joins TRBV19 to TRBJ1-2, with D perhaps matching TRBD1 (6 bases). Germline CDR1 is LNHDA and CDR2 is SQIVND (reference sequence). This CDR3 is 15 amino acids long. The V end lost 7 bases, the J end lost 0 bases, and 15 bases lay between the germline ends. The CDR3 sequence: CASKGRGTSNYGYTF. The CDR3 DNA follows: TGTGCCAGTAAGGGCAGGGGAACGTCTAACTATGGCTACACCTTC.

The chain is built from TRBV4-2 and TRBJ1-2; 9 nucleotides align to TRBD1. V dropped 0 bases and J dropped 4; count of bases not matched to a gene: 6. Germline CDR1 LGHNA, CDR2 YNFKEQ. The CDR3 sequence is 16 residues long. The CDR3 bases are TGTGCCAGCAGCCAAGATGAGACAGGGGGATCCTATGGCTACACCTTC. Translated: CASSQDETGGSYGYTF.

The chain employs TRBV11-2 and TRBJ1-2; D is unresolved. The ends were cut back, 6 bases at V and 4 bases at J, with 18 bases in the middle. The germline V gene encodes CDR1 SGHAT and CDR2 FQNNGV. The CDR3 is 15 residues long. The CDR3 loop reads CASSLGGGNSYGYTF. As DNA, the CDR3 is TGTGCCAGCAGTCTCGGTGGAGGGAATAGCTATGGCTACACCTTC.

The chain combines TRBV10-3 with TRBJ2-7; 9 bases are a match to TRBD2. V lost 0 bases to trimming and J lost 1 base; unmatched junction nucleotides: 7. Germline V CDR1 and CDR2: ENHRY, SYGVKD. The CDR3 length is 17 residues. The CDR3 sequence: CAISESKGLAGSYEQYF. The CDR3 coding sequence is TGTGCCATCAGTGAGTCGAAGGGCCTAGCGGGATCCTACGAGCAGTACTTC.